Listed here are 21 T cell receptor beta chains from one sample, sequenced in a study of T cells in Graves' hyperthyroidism and ophthalmopathy. Amplification of TCR beta CDR3 regions was performed using RNA transcripts as template. HTBI primers were used for first-round RT-PCR of the TCR CDR3. From the multiplex PCR reads, TCRdb called clonotypes with MiXCR, one entry per CDR3 protein. Here the sample spans around 350,000 distinct CDR3 sequences, about 18% being singletons. Sequencing used blood. These receptors were collected from a woman younger than 30 with Graves' hyperthyroidism.

The chain is built from TRBV4-1 and TRBJ2-7, with D perhaps assigned TRBD1 or TRBD2 (7 bases each). The germline V gene has CDR1 MGHRA and CDR2 YSYEKL. The CDR3 is 17 amino acids. Trimming removed 3 bases from V and 0 bases from J, with 18 bases in between. This CDR3 reads CASSHLGGGSSSYEQYF. In nucleotides, the CDR3 is TGCGCCAGCAGCCATTTAGGGGGCGGGAGCAGCTCCTACGAGCAGTACTTC.

This clonotype was detected many times. J is TRBJ1-1 and V is TRBV5-1; D not resolved. Germline assignment: CDR1 SGHRS and CDR2 YFSETQ. The CDR3 has 14 amino acids. Trimming removed 2 bases at V and 3 bases at J, with 11 bases between. This CDR3 reads CASSFSLGDTEAFF. The CDR3 region has the DNA TGCGCCAGCAGCTTTAGTCTTGGTGACACTGAAGCTTTCTTT.

This clonotype was seen ten or more times. V is TRBV6-2 or TRBV6-3 and J is TRBJ2-5; D is undetermined. Deletions cut 2 bases from V and 3 bases from J, with 7 bases between. The CDR3 covers 13 residues. Germline V gene sequence: CDR1 MNHEY, CDR2 SVGEGT. The CDR3, as DNA: TGTGCCAGCAGTTACAACCGGGAAGAGACCCAGTACTTC. Translation gives CASSYNREETQYF.

This clonotype was observed many times. The chain is built from TRBV2 and TRBJ1-2; no clear D gene. Trimming cost V 8 bases and J 1 base, with 5 bases left between them. The CDR3 extends over 11 amino acids. Germline CDR1 is SNHLY and CDR2 is FYNNEI. CDR3 sequence reads: CASEDNYGYTF. Here the CDR3 DNA reads TGTGCCAGCGAGGATAACTATGGCTACACCTTC.

In this sample, this clonotype turned up many times. The V call is TRBV7-2, the J call TRBJ2-5; weak D call: TRBD2 (6 bases). The V and J ends lost 4 bases and 3 bases respectively, with 12 bases between them. Germline V gene lookup returns CDR1 SGHTA and CDR2 FQGNSA. The CDR3 contains 14 residues. The CDR3: CASSSGLIKETQYF. The CDR3 DNA is TGTGCCAGCAGCTCAGGACTAATCAAAGAGACCCAGTACTTC.

This clonotype was observed at least ten times. The chain combines TRBV4-2 with TRBJ2-4, with TRBD1 as a possible D gene (5 bases). The CDR3 consists of 12 residues. Germline loops: CDR1 LGHNA, CDR2 YNFKEQ. Trimming removed 0 bases at V and 10 bases at J, with 7 bases between. The CDR3 here is CASSQDREIQYF. CDR3 coding DNA: TGTGCCAGCAGCCAAGACAGGGAAATTCAGTACTTC.

The sample holds many counts of this clonotype. V and J are TRBV7-9 and TRBJ1-2, with 8 positions matching TRBD1. Germline CDR1 reads SEHNR; CDR2 reads FQNEAQ (reference sequence). This CDR3 has 13 residues. V dropped 6 bases and J dropped 5; count of bases not matched to a gene: 5. The CDR3, as DNA: TGTGCCAGCAGTCGGACAGGGTCGTATGGCTACACCTTC. It is translated as CASSRTGSYGYTF. The whole variable domain, filled in from reference TRBV7-9 and TRBJ1-2, reads DTGVSQNPRHKITKRGQNVTFRCDPISEHNRLYWYRQTLGQGPEFLTYFQNEAQLEKSRLLSDRFSAERPKGSFSTLEIQRTEQGDSAMYLCASSRTGSYGYTFGSGTRLTVV.

This clonotype showed up just a few times. Mismatch with germline at one junction end may stem from a read error. The chain recombines TRBV5-6 with TRBJ2-7; D ambiguous. CDR3 size: 11 residues. Germline assignment: CDR1 SGHDT and CDR2 YYEEEE. The CDR3 reads CASSLSGVIRF. The DNA of the CDR3 is TGTGCCAGCAGCTTGTCGGGTGTCATAAGATTC.

The chain carries TRBV19 and TRBJ1-2; 7 bases are shared with TRBD1. Germline V CDR1 and CDR2: LNHDA, SQIVND (reference sequence). The CDR3 extends over 15 amino acids. The V gene end was trimmed by 0 bases and the J gene end by 4 bases; junction bases not matched to a gene: 5. CDR3 loop: CASSIDVGQFYGYTF. DNA of the CDR3: TGTGCCAGTAGTATAGATGTGGGACAGTTCTATGGCTACACCTTC.

This clonotype was counted many times. This chain connects TRBV15 to TRBJ1-3; D not certain. Germline V gene lookup returns CDR1 LNHNV and CDR2 YYDKDF (reference sequence). The length of the CDR3 is 14 residues. V was shortened by 8 bases and J by 4 bases, with 15 bases between the two germline ends. DNA of the CDR3: TGTGCCACCGAGGCAGGCCAAGGAGGAAACACCATATATTTT. Amino acid sequence: CATEAGQGGNTIYF.

This clonotype appeared many times. The chain joins TRBV12-3 or TRBV12-4 to TRBJ2-5; the D is unclear. V lost 3 bases and J lost 5, with 10 bases in between. The CDR3 consists of 13 residues. The CDR3: CASSFRDGETQYF. DNA for the CDR3: TGTGCCAGCAGTTTTAGGGATGGGGAGACCCAGTACTTC.

The chain couples TRBV28 to TRBJ2-5, with a tentative D call TRBD2 (6 bases). Germline V gene sequence: CDR1 MDHEN, CDR2 SYDVKM. V lost 5 bases to trimming and J lost 1 base, with 17 bases between them. The CDR3 spans 16 residues. DNA for the CDR3: TGTGCCAGCAGTAACGCGGGGACTCCGATCCAAGAGACCCAGTACTTC. Its translation: CASSNAGTPIQETQYF. Full variable domain (outside the CDR3, taken from reference TRBV28 and TRBJ2-5): DVKVTQSSRYLVKRTGEKVFLECVQDMDHENMFWYRQDPGLGLRLIYFSYDVKMKEKGDIPEGYSVSREKKERFSLILESASTNQTSMYLCASSNAGTPIQETQYFGPGTRLLVL.

This clonotype was seen many times. The CDR3 loop is CAISESRETQYF. CDR3 DNA sequence: TGTGCCATCAGTGAGTCTAGGGAGACCCAGTACTTC. This chain uses TRBV10-3 with TRBJ2-5; no clear D gene. Germline lookup yields CDR1 ENHRY and CDR2 SYGVKD. The V end was cut by 0 bases, the J end by 5 bases, with 4 bases between. The CDR3 length is 12 residues.

This clonotype was seen repeatedly, ten times or more. V gene TRBV28 combines with J gene TRBJ2-7; TRBD1 is a possible D gene (5 bases). The CDR3 loop spans 14 amino acids. Germline CDR1 and CDR2: MDHEN and SYDVKM. Trimming pared 6 bases from V and 1 base from J, leaving 13 bases between. CDR3 loop: CASRGIQESYEQYF. The DNA of the CDR3 is TGTGCCAGCAGGGGGATACAGGAATCCTACGAGCAGTACTTC. The whole variable domain, filled in from reference TRBV28 and TRBJ2-7, reads DVKVTQSSRYLVKRTGEKVFLECVQDMDHENMFWYRQDPGLGLRLIYFSYDVKMKEKGDIPEGYSVSREKKERFSLILESASTNQTSMYLCASRGIQESYEQYFGPGTRLTVT.

This clonotype has a count of ten or more. V gene TRBV7-8 combines with J gene TRBJ1-5; D perhaps matches TRBD1 (6 bases). Germline CDR1 reads SGHVS; CDR2 reads FQNEAQ. V was shortened by 5 bases and J by 3 bases, with 20 bases between the two germline ends. The CDR3 is 17 residues long. CDR3 sequence (DNA): TGTGCCAGCAGCACGGACACGTGGGGGCAGAACAATCAGCCCCAGCATTTT. This codes for CASSTDTWGQNNQPQHF.

This clonotype was counted at least ten times. The rearrangement links TRBV27 to TRBJ1-2; no reliable D call. CDR1 is MNHEY and CDR2 is SMNVEV in the germline V gene (reference sequence). This CDR3 has 13 amino acids. V was shortened by 1 base and J by 8 bases, with 11 bases between the two germline ends. The CDR3, as DNA: TGTGCCAGCAGTTTATTTGGGCAGGTCGGCTACACCTTC. Translated: CASSLFGQVGYTF.

This clonotype appeared a few times. The junction and the germline gene differ at one end; a read error may be behind it. The chain recombines TRBV11-2 with TRBJ1-3; D is unclear. Per the germline V gene, CDR1 is SGHAT and CDR2 is FQNNGV. This CDR3 is 14 amino acids long. CDR3 nucleotides: TGTGCCGGCAGCTTAGTATACTCTGGAAACACCATATATTTT. Its protein is CAGSLVYSGNTIYF.

The rearrangement joins TRBV6-1 to TRBJ2-5, with 16 bases fitting TRBD2. With V trimmed by 8 bases and J by 5 bases, 11 bases remained unmatched. This CDR3 region has 17 residues. Germline V gives CDR1 MNHNS, CDR2 SASEGT. The CDR3 region has the DNA TGTGCCAGCGGTCGCGGGACTAGCGGGGGGGCCGGGGAGACCCAGTACTTC. Translating gives CASGRGTSGGAGETQYF.

The rearrangement joins TRBV6-4 to TRBJ1-2; D unresolved. Trimming stripped 3 bases from V and 5 bases from J, with 10 bases between. Per the germline V gene, CDR1 is MRHNA and CDR2 is SNTAGT. The CDR3 is made up of 13 amino acids. CDR3 nucleotide sequence: TGTGCCAGCAGTGAATTGACTGGATATGGCTACACCTTC. Translated, it gives CASSELTGYGYTF.

Remarks on this clonotype: This clone may be a read error of a much larger clone one base away. The chain couples TRBV12-3 or TRBV12-4 to TRBJ1-1, with TRBD1 identical over 8 bases. CDR3 length equals 14 residues. The CDR3, as DNA: TGTGCCAGCAATTTACAGGGGGTTCGCACTGAAGCTTGCTTT. It translates to CASNLQGVRTEACF.

V and J are TRBV11-2 and TRBJ2-3; TRBD2 matches at 13 bases. Germline V gene sequence: CDR1 SGHAT, CDR2 FQNNGV. The CDR3 length is 16 residues. With V trimmed by 1 base and J by 4 bases, 2 bases remained unmatched. The DNA of the CDR3 is TGTGCCAGCAGCTTAGTGGGGACTAGCGGGGCAGATACGCAGTATTTT. The encoded protein is CASSLVGTSGADTQYF. Variable domain in full (rest from reference TRBV11-2 and TRBJ2-3): EAGVAQSPRYKIIEKRQSVAFWCNPISGHATLYWYQQILGQGPKLLIQFQNNGVVDDSQLPKDRFSAERLKGVDSTLKIQPAKLEDSAVYLCASSLVGTSGADTQYFGPGTRLTVL.